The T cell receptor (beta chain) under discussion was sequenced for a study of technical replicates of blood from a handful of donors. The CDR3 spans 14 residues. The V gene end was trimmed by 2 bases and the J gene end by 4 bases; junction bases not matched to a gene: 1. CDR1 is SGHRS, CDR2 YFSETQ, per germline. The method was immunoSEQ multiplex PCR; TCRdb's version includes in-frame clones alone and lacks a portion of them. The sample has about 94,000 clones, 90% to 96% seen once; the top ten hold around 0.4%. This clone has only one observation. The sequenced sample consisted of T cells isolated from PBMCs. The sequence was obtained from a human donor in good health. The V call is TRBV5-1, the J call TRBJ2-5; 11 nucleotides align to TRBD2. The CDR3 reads CASSLTSGRETQYF. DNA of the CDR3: TGCGCCAGCAGCTTAACTAGCGGGAGAGAGACCCAGTACTTC.